The source of this T cell receptor beta chain is a study of shared T cell receptors in the human thymus. Losses at the gene ends were 5 bases for V and 8 bases for J; bases not matched to a gene: 22. The CDR3 extends over 18 amino acids. Germline V CDR1 and CDR2: SGHDT, YYEEEE. TCRdb's table, derived via immunoSEQ multiplex PCR, lists solely in-frame clones and lacks some. The profile shows approximately 660,000 clones, 88% of them singletons. The sample was also linked to a second study, of human thymus T cells.

V and J are TRBV5-6 and TRBJ2-1; 7 bases are shared with TRBD2. The receptor was isolated from a boy younger than two with a congenital heart defect. The specimen was thymocytes. The CDR3 region is CASRSMGGLKEFRDEQFF. CDR3 in DNA: TGTGCCAGCAGATCCATGGGGGGACTAAAGGAGTTTCGGGATGAGCAGTTCTTC.